A single sample gave rise to the 6 T cell receptor beta chains below, sequenced in a study of control samples from healthy donors and cancer patients. Here immunoSEQ multiplex PCR was the method, and the copy in TCRdb shows in-frame clones only, minus some. Of tens of thousands of clones in the sample, 90% to 95% were seen once. Sample: blood. Receptor source: a man aged 25-45 years in good health.

The rearrangement joins TRBV3-1 (or the pseudogene TRBV3-2) to TRBJ1-1; D is unclear. The V gene lost 0 bases and the J gene lost 6 bases, with 11 bases spanning the gap. There are 14 residues in the CDR3. CDR1 and CDR2 (germline): LGHDT, YNNKEL (reference sequence). This CDR3 is CASSQDIIMSEAFF. CDR3 DNA sequence: TGTGCCAGCAGCCAAGATATTATAATGTCTGAAGCTTTCTTT.

The V gene is TRBV18, the J gene TRBJ1-3; D gene unclear. The CDR3 spans 17 residues. V was shortened by 1 base and J by 0 bases, with 13 bases between the two germline ends. CDR1 and CDR2 from the germline V gene are KGHSH and LQKENI. The CDR3 DNA is TGTGCCAGCTCACCACTGGAAAGGGTACGCTCTGGAAACACCATATATTTT. The encoded protein is CASSPLERVRSGNTIYF.

This chain joins TRBV19 and TRBJ2-5; 16 nucleotides line up with TRBD2. Germline V gene data show CDR1 as LNHDA and CDR2 as SQIVND (reference sequence). V was pared by 5 bases and J by 5 bases, with 8 bases of the junction left unmatched. The CDR3 loop spans 17 amino acids. The CDR3 protein is CASSLGTSGRGYETQYF. CDR3 nucleotides: TGTGCCAGTAGTCTCGGGACTAGCGGGAGGGGGTATGAGACCCAGTACTTC.

This chain uses TRBV24-1 with TRBJ2-1; the D gene is possibly TRBD1 (5 bases). CDR1 and CDR2 from the germline V gene are KGHDR and SFDVKD. Trimming stripped 5 bases from V and 1 base from J, with 8 bases between. The CDR3 extends over 14 amino acids. The CDR3 is CATSGTGSYNEQFF. The CDR3 DNA reads as TGTGCCACCAGTGGCACAGGATCCTACAATGAGCAGTTCTTC.

The J gene is TRBJ2-7, the V gene TRBV6-5; TRBD1 agrees at 7 bases. V was clipped by 9 bases and J by 7 bases; unmatched bases: 12. CDR3 length equals 13 residues. CDR1 and CDR2 from the germline V gene are MNHEY and SVGAGI. CDR3: CASERQGRREQYF. The CDR3 DNA follows: TGTGCCAGTGAGAGACAGGGTAGGCGAGAGCAGTACTTC.

The CDR3 protein is CASSEVGEDEQYF. As DNA, the CDR3 is TGCGCCAGCAGTGAGGTGGGAGAGGACGAGCAGTACTTC. The chain couples TRBV10-1 to TRBJ2-7; D possibly corresponds to TRBD2 (5 bases). Looked up from germline, CDR1 is WNHNN and CDR2 is SYGVQD (reference sequence). V dropped 2 bases and J dropped 5 bases, with 10 bases sitting between them. The length of the CDR3 is 13 residues.